This T cell receptor beta chain was captured in a study of regulatory T cells in long-lasting Graves disease. V was trimmed by 7 bases and J by 1 base, leaving 10 bases between them. CDR1 is MNHEY, CDR2 SVGEGT, per germline. The CDR3 is made up of 13 amino acids. In building TCR beta libraries, iRepertoire HTBI primers were used together with Arm-PCR of CDR3 regions. TCRdb used MiXCR to reprocess the multiplex PCR reads, holding one entry per CDR3 protein. The sample has a few hundred thousand distinct CDR3 sequences; about a sixth are singletons. The time point was: newly diagnosed GD, antithyroid drugs for less than 3 months. RNA extracted from PBMCs served as the sequencing template. Another study also made use of these data, one on T cells in Graves' hyperthyroidism and ophthalmopathy. That investigation notes: Clinical symptoms, serum thyroxine and TRAb, thyroid ultrasound and orbital computed tomography were used for the diagnoses.

The sequencing used peripheral blood mononuclear cells (PBMCs), collected at new diagnosis, from a patient treated with antithyroid drugs. The rearrangement uses TRBV6-2 or TRBV6-3 and TRBJ1-1, with a possible D match to TRBD1 (5 bases). The sequence came from a young woman with Graves disease. DNA of the CDR3: TGTGCCAGCATTAGGGACGGGAACACTGAAGCTTTCTTT. This translates into CASIRDGNTEAFF.